The 26 T cell receptor beta chains below all came from one sample that was sequenced in a study of T cell clonality in common variable immunodeficiency. General study results and limits: Common variable immunodeficiency TCR beta sequences reportedly had fewer deletions and N-nucleotide insertions.

Their antigens are not known. Using immunoSEQ multiplex PCR, the repertoire was profiled, and TCRdb retains in-frame clones only, with some absent. This sample has nearly 20,000 clones, each found more than once. Sequencing input: peripheral blood mononuclear cells. These receptors all stem from a human donor with common variable immunodeficiency.

In this sample, this clone is medium-sized (0.01 to 0.1%). The missing CDR3 end, 3 residues past where the read stops, is filled in from the germline J gene. The gene calls are TRBV30 and TRBJ1-5; maybe TRBD1 (6 bases). The CDR3 is made up of 13 amino acids. V was shortened by 5 bases and J by 1 base, with 9 bases between the two germline ends. Germline CDR1 and CDR2: GTSNPN and SVGIG (reference sequence). The CDR3 sequence is CAWGRGSNQPQHF. Incomplete CDR3 DNA: TGTGCCTGGGGCAGGGGAAGCAATCAGCCC.

This clone was counted many times. The read terminates 3 residues before the CDR3 end, so the remaining end is supplied by the germline J gene. This chain links TRBV20-1 with TRBJ2-1, with D possibly matching TRBD2 (6 bases). From germline, CDR1 is DFQATT and CDR2 SNEGSKA (reference sequence). Trimming cost V 0 bases and J 7 bases, with 13 bases left between them. The CDR3 is 14 amino acids. Incomplete CDR3 DNA: TGCAGTGCTAGAGATCGGGGGTTACGGAATGAG. This gives the protein CSARDRGLRNE. The full CDR3 reads CSARDRGLRNEQFF.

This clone occurred many times. The read ends 3 residues shy of where the CDR3 ends; the end is completed using the germline J gene. The rearrangement links TRBV7-9 to TRBJ2-7; 9 bases map to TRBD1. The CDR3 is 15 amino acids. CDR1 and CDR2 from the germline V gene are SEHNR and FQNEAQ (reference sequence). Trimming took 5 bases from V and 4 from J; bases not matched to a gene: 9. This chain's CDR3 is CASSLKGQGPYEQYF. The DNA read from the CDR3 is TGTGCCAGCAGCCTAAAGGGACAGGGTCCTTACGAG. Using reference TRBV7-9 and TRBJ2-7 for the parts outside the CDR3, the full variable domain is DTGVSQNPRHKITKRGQNVTFRCDPISEHNRLYWYRQTLGQGPEFLTYFQNEAQLEKSRLLSDRFSAERPKGSFSTLEIQRTEQGDSAMYLCASSLKGQGPYEQYFGPGTRLTVT.

Ten or more counts support this clone. The read ends 3 residues before the CDR3 terminus; that terminus is restored from the germline J gene. The rearrangement links TRBV11-2 to TRBJ2-5; possible D gene TRBD2, 6 bases. The CDR3 length is 13 residues. The ends were cut back, 7 bases at V and 3 bases at J, with 12 bases in the middle. Germline V lookup: CDR1 SGHAT, CDR2 FQNNGV. The CDR3: CASNPGGEETQYF. CDR3 DNA (partial): TGTGCCAGCAACCCCGGAGGGGAAGAGACC.

This clone was detected only a few times. The read stops 3 residues short of the end of the CDR3; the missing end is completed from the germline J gene. This sequence joins TRBV7-6 and TRBJ1-2, with a tentative D call TRBD1 (5 bases). Deletions cut 0 bases from V and 5 bases from J, with 10 bases between. This CDR3 is 14 amino acids long. Per the germline V gene, CDR1 is SGHVS and CDR2 is FNYEAQ. The sequenced CDR3 bases are TGTGCCAGCAGCTTAGCTCCGGCAGGGTATGGC. Amino acids: CASSLAPAGYG. The entire CDR3 is CASSLAPAGYGYTF.

This clone was seen ten or more times. The sequence runs out 3 residues before the end of the CDR3; the remainder is reconstructed from the germline J gene. The chain carries TRBV5-1 and TRBJ1-2; 9 nucleotides align to TRBD1. V lost 4 bases, J lost 0 bases, and 7 bases stayed unmatched. The CDR3 consists of 16 residues. Germline CDR1 reads SGHRS; CDR2 reads YFSETQ. CDR3 bases read: TGCGCCAGCAGCCCGGGACAGGGCGCCACTAACTATGGC. Translation gives CASSPGQGATNYG. The full CDR3 is CASSPGQGATNYGYTF.

This clone was seen many times. CDR3 sequence: CASSPVGQTYGYTF. The CDR3 DNA, read in part, is TGTGCCAGCTCACCGGTAGGACAGACCTATGGC. The chain carries TRBV18 and TRBJ1-2, with D possibly TRBD1 on 6 matching bases. The read stops 3 residues short of the end of the CDR3; the missing end is completed from the germline J gene. Trimming pared 3 bases from V and 4 bases from J, leaving 12 bases between. Germline CDR1 reads KGHSH; CDR2 reads LQKENI. This CDR3 comprises 14 residues.

Ten or more counts support this clone. The sequence runs out 3 residues before the end of the CDR3; the remainder is reconstructed from the germline J gene. The genes are TRBV7-2 and TRBJ2-3; D perhaps matches TRBD2 (5 bases). This CDR3 is 15 amino acids long. The germline gives CDR1 SGHTA, CDR2 FQGNSA. Between the trimmed V and J ends, which lost 2 bases and 0 bases, there was a span of 9 bases. The CDR3 bases that were read are TGTGCCAGCAGCTTACTAGCTACTAGCACAGATACG. Translating it yields CASSLLATSTDT. From start to end, the CDR3 is CASSLLATSTDTQYF.

A remark on this clone: The read finishes 3 residues shy of the CDR3 end, and the germline J gene is used to complete it. The chain couples TRBV20-1 to TRBJ2-1, with 7 bases identical to TRBD2. The CDR3 spans 15 residues. Trimming removed 6 bases from V and 9 bases from J; junction bases left unmatched: 17. Germline loops: CDR1 DFQATT, CDR2 SNEGSKA (reference sequence). The part of the CDR3 DNA that was read is TGCAGTGCCCCTCGAGGGGACGAAGCGGGACCTGAG. It is translated as CSAPRGDEAGPE. The full CDR3 protein is CSAPRGDEAGPEQFF.

This clone was counted at least ten times. The observed sequence ends 3 residues before the CDR3 terminus, with the missing tail filled in from the germline J gene. The sample carries other DNA sequences with the same CDR3. The chain couples TRBV19 to TRBJ2-1, with 13 bases aligning to TRBD2. This CDR3 comprises 16 residues. Germline values: CDR1 LNHDA, CDR2 SQIVND (reference sequence). V was pared by 5 bases and J by 4 bases, with 5 bases of the junction left unmatched. CDR3 bases read: TGTGCCAGTAGTCCCCAGGGACTAGCGGGGTACAATGAG. Translated: CASSPQGLAGYNE. The CDR3 reads in full as CASSPQGLAGYNEQFF.

There are many counts of this clone. The CDR3 end is not reached by the read, which stops 3 residues before it; the germline J gene fills it in. J is TRBJ2-1 and V is TRBV11-2; no definite D call. The ends were cut back, 3 bases at V and 5 bases at J, with 11 bases in the middle. CDR1 and CDR2 from the germline V gene are SGHAT and FQNNGV. The CDR3 contains 14 residues. The sequenced CDR3 bases are TGTGCCAGCAGCTTGGTCGACTCTGACAATGAG. It encodes CASSLVDSDNE. In full, the CDR3 reads CASSLVDSDNEQFF.

This clone was found many times. The read stops 3 residues short of the end of the CDR3; the missing end is completed from the germline J gene. The chain is built from TRBV19 and TRBJ2-1, with 8 nucleotides matching TRBD2. Germline assignment: CDR1 LNHDA and CDR2 SQIVND (reference sequence). The CDR3 has 15 amino acids. With V trimmed by 1 base and J by 7 bases, 6 bases remained unmatched. CDR3 sequence: CASSIGQRERNEQFF. The covered CDR3 bases are TGTGCCAGTAGTATAGGCCAGCGGGAGAGGAATGAG.

This clone was counted ten times or more. The sequenced fragment ends 3 residues before the CDR3 boundary, so the rest is inferred from the germline J gene. The chain links TRBV20-1 to TRBJ2-5; D remains unclear. V lost 0 bases to trimming and J lost 7 bases, with 18 bases between them. Germline assignment: CDR1 DFQATT and CDR2 SNEGSKA (reference sequence). The CDR3 is 15 amino acids. The CDR3 DNA, read in part, is TGCAGTGCTAGAGATTCTAGATTAGAATCTCCGACC. It yields the protein CSARDSRLESPT. The full-length CDR3 reads as CSARDSRLESPTQYF.

This clone was seen repeatedly, ten times or more. A junction end diverges from the germline sequence, so it may reflect a read error. The read stops 3 residues short of the end of the CDR3; the missing end is completed from the germline J gene. The chain joins TRBV19 to TRBJ1-2, with D perhaps matching TRBD1 (6 bases). This CDR3 spans 16 amino acids. Per germline, CDR1 LNHDA and CDR2 SQIVND (reference sequence). Partial CDR3 DNA: TGTGCCAGTAGTCTAGATCTCACAGGGTCCAACTATGGC. Translating it yields CASSLDLTGSNYG. The whole CDR3 region reads CASSLDLTGSNYGYTF.

This clone was seen at least ten times. The observed sequence ends 3 residues before the CDR3 terminus, with the missing tail filled in from the germline J gene. This chain connects TRBV7-9 to TRBJ1-4; D unresolved. CDR3 length equals 14 residues. V gave up 6 bases and J gave up 6 bases, with 14 bases separating them. The V gene's germline CDR1 is SEHNR and CDR2 FQNEAQ (reference sequence). CDR3 bases read: TGTGCCAGCAGACAAACGGACTCGGATGAAAAA. Translation gives CASRQTDSDEK. The full CDR3 sequence reads CASRQTDSDEKLFF.

This clone has a count of ten or more. The sequence runs out 3 residues before the end of the CDR3; the remainder is reconstructed from the germline J gene. V is TRBV27 and J is TRBJ1-1, with D perhaps matching TRBD1 (6 bases). This CDR3 has 12 amino acids. Germline CDR1 and CDR2: MNHEY and SMNVEV (reference sequence). The CDR3 protein is CASSLVRGVAFF. The part of the CDR3 DNA that was read is TGTGCCAGCAGTTTAGTCAGGGGCGTA.

This clone was observed many times. The read comes to an end 3 residues before the CDR3 does, leaving the germline J gene to fill in the end. The rearrangement uses TRBV2 and TRBJ2-5; no definite D call. Between the trimmed V and J ends, which lost 6 bases and 1 base, there was a span of 9 bases. The CDR3 runs 13 residues. Germline-derived CDR1 and CDR2 are SNHLY and FYNNEI. The chain's CDR3 is CASSPLLQETQYF. The CDR3 bases that were read are TGTGCCAGCAGCCCGTTACTCCAAGAGACC.

This clone was observed at least ten times. The sequence runs out 3 residues before the end of the CDR3; the remainder is reconstructed from the germline J gene. V gene TRBV20-1 combines with J gene TRBJ1-2; TRBD1 might be the D (6 bases). Looked up from germline, CDR1 is DFQATT and CDR2 is SNEGSKA (reference sequence). V shed 6 bases and J shed 4 bases, with 15 bases lying between them. This CDR3 contains 13 residues. CDR3 bases read: TGCAGTGCCAACTCAGGGGAACGCTATGGC. It translates to CSANSGERYG. The full CDR3 protein is CSANSGERYGYTF.

The sample holds a few counts of this clone. The CDR3 end is not reached by the read, which stops 3 residues before it; the germline J gene fills it in. The rearrangement links TRBV5-1 to TRBJ2-1, with 9 bases that match TRBD1. V shed 6 bases and J 9 bases; nucleotides not matched to a gene: 16. Germline V gives CDR1 SGHRS, CDR2 YFSETQ. CDR3 length: 16 residues. CDR3 DNA, as far as it was read: TGCGCCAGCACCCCGGATAGGACAGGGGTAGGTGCTGAG. It is translated as CASTPDRTGVGAE. Given in full, the CDR3 is CASTPDRTGVGAEQFF.

In this sample, this clone turned up a few times. The read gets to within 3 residues of the CDR3 end, and the germline J gene fills in the rest. V usage is TRBV20-1 and J usage is TRBJ2-1, with TRBD2 matching 8 bases. V was pared by 5 bases and J by 3 bases, with 6 bases of the junction left unmatched. This CDR3 spans 14 amino acids. CDR1 DFQATT and CDR2 SNEGSKA come from the germline V gene (reference sequence). CDR3 sequence: CSAAGTRHYNEQFF. Incomplete CDR3 DNA: TGCAGTGCTGCCGGGACTAGACACTACAATGAG.

This clone has a count of ten or more. The read finishes 3 residues shy of the CDR3 end, and the germline J gene is used to complete it. This chain connects TRBV7-2 to TRBJ2-5; no definite D call. The CDR3 is 11 residues long. The V and J ends lost 3 bases and 4 bases respectively, with 3 bases between them. Germline assignment: CDR1 SGHTA and CDR2 FQGNSA. The CDR3 DNA, read in part, is TGTGCCAGCAGCTTCAGAGAGACC. Translation gives CASSFRET. The full CDR3 protein reads CASSFRETQYF.

This clone was seen at least ten times. The CDR3 goes on 3 residues after the read ends, and that part is filled in from the germline J gene. This chain uses TRBV6-2 or TRBV6-3 with TRBJ1-1; no reliable D call. Germline-derived CDR1 and CDR2 are MNHEY and SVGEGT. The CDR3 sequence is 13 residues long. V lost 2 bases and J 1 base, leaving 5 bases between the germline ends. CDR3 bases read: TGTGCCAGCAGTTACCAAAAGAACACTGAA. Its translation is CASSYQKNTE. The entire CDR3 protein is CASSYQKNTEAFF.

This clone was detected many times. The CDR3 end is not reached by the read, which stops 3 residues before it; the germline J gene fills it in. The same CDR3 also results from other DNA sequences found in this sample. The chain has TRBV6-1 and TRBJ2-3; TRBD2 matches 7 bases. With 0 bases clipped from V and 6 bases from J, the junction kept 0 bases outside the gene matches. From germline, CDR1 is MNHNS and CDR2 SASEGT. The CDR3 covers 13 residues. The CDR3 spells CASSEARGDTQYF. Partial CDR3 DNA: TGTGCCAGCAGTGAAGCGCGGGGGGATACG.

Ten or more counts support this clone. Sequencing ends 3 residues short of the CDR3 end; the germline J gene provides the rest. The chain employs TRBV27 and TRBJ1-1; D unclear. CDR1 MNHEY and CDR2 SMNVEV come from the germline V gene (reference sequence). Trimming took 3 bases from V and 1 from J, leaving 6 bases between them. The CDR3 is made up of 13 amino acids. The part of the CDR3 DNA that was read is TGTGCCAGCAGTTTTTTAAAGAACACTGAA. As protein: CASSFLKNTE. The whole CDR3 sequence reads CASSFLKNTEAFF.

Many counts were recorded for this clone. The read terminates 3 residues before the CDR3 end, so the remaining end is supplied by the germline J gene. This rearrangement joins TRBV30 to TRBJ2-5; 12 nucleotides agree with TRBD1. Germline V gene data show CDR1 as GTSNPN and CDR2 as SVGIG (reference sequence). This CDR3 has 17 amino acids. Trimming cost V 2 bases and J 4 bases; bases outside gene matches: 11. The CDR3 is CAWSLGQGARVGETQYF. Partial CDR3 DNA: TGTGCCTGGAGTCTGGGACAGGGGGCGCGGGTGGGAGAGACC.

Ten or more counts support this clone. Read coverage stops 3 residues before the CDR3 terminus; the germline J gene supplies the remainder. The chain links TRBV19 to TRBJ2-5; the match to TRBD1 covers 7 bases. The length of the CDR3 is 14 residues. Germline V gene lookup returns CDR1 LNHDA and CDR2 SQIVND (reference sequence). Trimming at V came to 6 bases and at J to 4 bases, leaving 8 bases not matched to a gene. The DNA read from the CDR3 is TGTGCCAGTAGCACCCTGACAGGGTTAGAGACC. Its protein is CASSTLTGLET. The complete CDR3 sequence is CASSTLTGLETQYF.